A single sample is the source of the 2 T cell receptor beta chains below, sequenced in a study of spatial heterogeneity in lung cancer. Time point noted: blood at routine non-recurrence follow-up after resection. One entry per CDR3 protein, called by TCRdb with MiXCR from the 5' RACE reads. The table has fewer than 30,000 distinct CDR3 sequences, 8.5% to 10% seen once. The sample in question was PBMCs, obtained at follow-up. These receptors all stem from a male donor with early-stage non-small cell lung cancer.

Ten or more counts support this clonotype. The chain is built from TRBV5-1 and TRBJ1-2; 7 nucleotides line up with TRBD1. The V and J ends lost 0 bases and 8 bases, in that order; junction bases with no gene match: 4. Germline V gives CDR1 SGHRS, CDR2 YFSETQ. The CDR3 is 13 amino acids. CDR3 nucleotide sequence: TGCGCCAGCAGCTTGGGACAGGGAGGCGGCTACACCTTC. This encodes CASSLGQGGGYTF.

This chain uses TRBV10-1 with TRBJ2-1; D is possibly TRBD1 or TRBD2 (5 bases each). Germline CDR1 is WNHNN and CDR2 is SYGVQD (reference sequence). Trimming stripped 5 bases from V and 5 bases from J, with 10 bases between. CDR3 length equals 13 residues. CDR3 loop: CASSPVGDNEQFF. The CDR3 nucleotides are TGCGCCAGCAGTCCCGTGGGGGACAATGAGCAGTTCTTC.